This is a list of T cell receptor beta chains from one sample in a study of blood T cell repertoires in COVID-19. Method: immunoSEQ multiplex PCR; TCRdb's copy keeps in-frame clones and lacks some. The sample has about 330,000 clones; roughly 86% are singletons. Sequencing was done on a sample of peripheral blood. All receptors come from a woman aged 45-60 years with acute or convalescent COVID-19. CDR3s include the opening cysteine and the closing phenylalanine or tryptophan. The D gene is left open where the match is weak. Size is stated for part of the rows, as once, few or many counts, or as a class when the clone is expanded.

v_gene: TRBV6-6
abundance: .
j_gene: TRBJ1-6
d_gene: TRBD1
CDR3nt: TGTGCCAGCACCCTCAGGGGGCGCGGGAATAATTCACCCCTCCACTTT
CDR3aa: CASTLRGRGNNSPLHF

v_gene: TRBV18
abundance: .
j_gene: TRBJ2-2
d_gene: TRBD2
CDR3nt: TGTGCCAGCTCAAATCCTAGCGGGAGGGCGAACACCGGGGAGCTGTTTTTT
CDR3aa: CASSNPSGRANTGELFF

v_gene: TRBV6-4
abundance: .
j_gene: TRBJ2-3
d_gene: TRBD2
CDR3nt: TGTGCCAGCAGTTCCGCGCTAGCGGGCATTGATACGCAGTATTTT
CDR3aa: CASSSALAGIDTQYF

v_gene: TRBV7-9
abundance: .
j_gene: TRBJ2-7
d_gene: .
CDR3nt: TGTGCCAGCAGCGTTAGTTTTACTCTCCCCGGGACATCTTACTACGAGCAGTACTTC
CDR3aa: CASSVSFTLPGTSYYEQYF

v_gene: TRBV6-5
abundance: .
j_gene: TRBJ1-5
d_gene: .
CDR3nt: TGTGCCAGCTTAAAGGGGTCAGATCAGCCCCAGCATTTT
CDR3aa: CASLKGSDQPQHF

v_gene: TRBV9
abundance: .
j_gene: TRBJ2-4
d_gene: TRBD2
CDR3nt: TGTGCCAGCACCTCAGCGGGGTTTGGTGGCATTCAGTACTTC
CDR3aa: CASTSAGFGGIQYF

v_gene: TRBV9
abundance: .
j_gene: TRBJ2-7
d_gene: TRBD1
CDR3nt: TGTGCCAGCAGCGTAGGACAGGGGGTTTCCTACGAGCAGTACTTC
CDR3aa: CASSVGQGVSYEQYF

v_gene: TRBV6-4
abundance: .
j_gene: TRBJ1-6
d_gene: TRBD1
CDR3nt: TGTGCCAGCAGAGCCACAGGGGACTCACCCCTCCACTTT
CDR3aa: CASRATGDSPLHF

v_gene: TRBV7-9
abundance: .
j_gene: TRBJ2-3
d_gene: .
CDR3nt: TGTGCCAGCAGCTTAGCGGCCAGGACAGATACGCAGTATTTT
CDR3aa: CASSLAARTDTQYF

v_gene: TRBV9
abundance: .
j_gene: TRBJ2-3
d_gene: TRBD2
CDR3nt: TGTGCCAGCAGCGTAGGGTGGACTAGCGGGACCAATACGCAGTATTTT
CDR3aa: CASSVGWTSGTNTQYF

v_gene: TRBV3-1/TRBV3-2
abundance: .
j_gene: TRBJ2-7
d_gene: .
CDR3nt: TGTGCCAGCAGCCCTGGTTTAGGGAGCCTCTACGAGCAGTACTTC
CDR3aa: CASSPGLGSLYEQYF

v_gene: TRBV7-3
abundance: .
j_gene: TRBJ1-3
d_gene: .
CDR3nt: TGTGCCAGCAGCTTAAGAGGGAGTGGAGGAAACACCATATATTTT
CDR3aa: CASSLRGSGGNTIYF

v_gene: TRBV4-3
abundance: .
j_gene: TRBJ2-7
d_gene: TRBD2
CDR3nt: TGCGCCAGCAGCCAAGATGGCGGGGGGGCCTACGAGCAGTACTTC
CDR3aa: CASSQDGGGAYEQYF

v_gene: TRBV19
abundance: .
j_gene: TRBJ2-1
d_gene: TRBD2
CDR3nt: TGTGCCAGTAGTAGGGCGGGAGTCAATGAGCAGTTCTTC
CDR3aa: CASSRAGVNEQFF

v_gene: TRBV4-2
abundance: few
j_gene: TRBJ2-5
d_gene: TRBD2
CDR3nt: TGTGCCAGCAGCCAAGTCCGGGGAGGGGAGACCCAGTACTTC
CDR3aa: CASSQVRGGETQYF

v_gene: TRBV4-2
abundance: .
j_gene: TRBJ1-1
d_gene: TRBD1
CDR3nt: TGTGCCAGCAGCCATCTCTCTTATCGGGACAGCCTGATAATGAACACTGAAGCTTTCTTT
CDR3aa: CASSHLSYRDSLIMNTEAFF

v_gene: TRBV18
abundance: .
j_gene: TRBJ1-2
d_gene: TRBD1
CDR3nt: TGTGCCAGCTCGCCCGGGACAGGGGTTAACTATGGCTACACCTTC
CDR3aa: CASSPGTGVNYGYTF

v_gene: TRBV5-4
abundance: .
j_gene: TRBJ2-3
d_gene: .
CDR3nt: TGTGCCAGCACCGGTGTCGACTTCACAGATACGCAGTATTTT
CDR3aa: CASTGVDFTDTQYF

v_gene: TRBV2
abundance: .
j_gene: TRBJ2-7
d_gene: TRBD2
CDR3nt: TGTGCCAGCAGGGTTGGACTAGCGGGAGTGCAGTACTTC
CDR3aa: CASRVGLAGVQYF

v_gene: TRBV24-1
abundance: .
j_gene: TRBJ2-2
d_gene: .
CDR3nt: TGTGCCACCAGTGGTTGGACAGCTGCGAACACCGGGGAGCTGTTTTTT
CDR3aa: CATSGWTAANTGELFF